The 15 T cell receptor beta chains presented below share a single source sample, sequenced in a study of T cell repertoires in cytomegalovirus infection. TCRdb re-analysed the reads in MiXCR, keeping a single row per CDR3 protein. The profile shows more than 650,000 distinct CDR3 sequences, 35% of them singletons. The material sequenced was PBMCs. The receptors were gathered from a human donor in good health (CMV status not recorded). Some clones in this sample may be carry-over from other donors' samples.

This clonotype was seen only once. The J gene is TRBJ1-3, the V gene TRBV28; the D gene is possibly TRBD1 (6 bases). The germline V and J ends were trimmed by 4 bases and 0 bases, with 16 bases remaining between them. CDR3 length: 17 amino acids. Per the germline V gene, CDR1 is MDHEN and CDR2 is SYDVKM. The CDR3 loop reads CASSSGGTGRSGNTIYF. DNA of the CDR3: TGTGCCAGCAGTTCGGGGGGAACAGGGCGCTCTGGAAACACCATATATTTT.

This chain links TRBV20-1 with TRBJ2-7; 8 bases match TRBD1. V gave up 2 bases and J gave up 5 bases; unmatched junction bases: 5. The V gene's germline CDR1 is DFQATT and CDR2 SNEGSKA (reference sequence). The CDR3 is 13 residues long. The chain's CDR3 is CSARTGTGHEQYF. CDR3 nucleotides: TGCAGTGCTAGAACCGGGACAGGACACGAGCAGTACTTC.

The chain links TRBV7-9 to TRBJ1-2; no definite D call. Germline V gene data show CDR1 as SEHNR and CDR2 as FQNEAQ (reference sequence). The CDR3 runs 13 residues. The V gene lost 6 bases and the J gene lost 6 bases, with 14 bases spanning the gap. The CDR3 coding sequence is TGTGCCAGCAGGGGCCGGAGTGTGGATGGCTACACCTTC. It is translated as CASRGRSVDGYTF.

The chain uses TRBV27 and TRBJ2-7; D is ambiguous. CDR1 and CDR2 from the germline V gene are MNHEY and SMNVEV (reference sequence). The CDR3 has 17 amino acids. V shed 6 bases and J shed 4 bases, with 25 bases lying between them. As DNA, the CDR3 is TGTGCCAGCAGCGTAGGGCCCACGGGCCCCGAATCTTACGAGCAGTACTTC. Translated, it gives CASSVGPTGPESYEQYF.

V gene TRBV28 combines with J gene TRBJ1-1, with TRBD1 matching 7 bases. Germline V gene lookup returns CDR1 MDHEN and CDR2 SYDVKM. V shed 4 bases and J 1 base; nucleotides not matched to a gene: 6. CDR3 length: 15 residues. CDR3 protein: CASSSIRTGNTEAFF. The DNA of the CDR3 is TGTGCCAGCAGTTCTATCCGGACAGGGAACACTGAAGCTTTCTTT.

This clonotype was seen a handful of times. The chain recombines TRBV19 with TRBJ2-2; no clear D gene. Trimming removed 4 bases at V and 5 bases at J, with 11 bases between. The germline V gene has CDR1 LNHDA and CDR2 SQIVND (reference sequence). The CDR3 has 14 residues. The CDR3 is CASSKAVTTGELFF. CDR3 nucleotide sequence: TGTGCCAGTAGTAAAGCCGTAACGACCGGGGAGCTGTTTTTT.

The V call is TRBV20-1, the J call TRBJ2-2; perhaps TRBD2 as D (6 bases). Trimming left V 2 bases short and J 3 bases short, with 10 bases between. The CDR3 covers 14 residues. Germline values: CDR1 DFQATT, CDR2 SNEGSKA (reference sequence). CDR3 DNA: TGCAGTGCTAGATTCGGCGGGGACACCGGGGAGCTGTTTTTT. This codes for CSARFGGDTGELFF.

The chain employs TRBV5-1 and TRBJ2-5; possible D gene TRBD2, 6 bases. V lost 5 bases and J 5 bases, leaving 22 bases between the germline ends. Germline-derived CDR1 and CDR2 are SGHRS and YFSETQ. CDR3 length: 16 amino acids. CDR3 in DNA: TGCGCCAGCAGACTTAGCTACCGGGGGATAGGGGAGACCCAGTACTTC. Translated: CASRLSYRGIGETQYF.

This chain links TRBV12-3 or TRBV12-4 with TRBJ2-1; perhaps TRBD2 as D (6 bases). This CDR3 contains 15 residues. V shed 7 bases and J shed 10 bases, with 23 bases lying between them. CDR3 sequence (DNA): TGTGCCAGCACCCCAGTTATGTTTGGGGGAGGAGAGCAGTTCTTC. This encodes CASTPVMFGGGEQFF.

The J gene is TRBJ2-1, the V gene TRBV7-9; a weak D match, TRBD2 (5 bases). V lost 5 bases and J lost 1, with 15 bases in between. The CDR3 consists of 16 residues. Per the germline V gene, CDR1 is SEHNR and CDR2 is FQNEAQ (reference sequence). CDR3 nucleotides: TGTGCCAGCAGCGTTGCGGGCCGTTCGTCCTACAATGAGCAGTTCTTC. This codes for CASSVAGRSSYNEQFF.

The V gene is TRBV7-9, the J gene TRBJ2-7; 9 nucleotides match TRBD2. V lost 11 bases to trimming and J lost 4 bases; unmatched junction nucleotides: 9. CDR1 is SEHNR, CDR2 FQNEAQ, per germline (reference sequence). This CDR3 spans 13 amino acids. The CDR3 protein is CAGERGDRYEQYF. CDR3 sequence (DNA): TGTGCCGGAGAGCGGGGGGACCGATACGAGCAGTACTTC.

This clonotype appeared a few times. The chain links TRBV12-3 or TRBV12-4 to TRBJ2-7, with D perhaps assigned TRBD1 or TRBD2 (6 bases each). This CDR3 region has 16 residues. Trimming shortened V by 5 bases and J by 5 bases, and 22 bases separated the two germline ends. This CDR3 reads CASSPLSGRGGDEQYF. CDR3 bases: TGTGCCAGCAGTCCTCTATCGGGCAGGGGAGGAGACGAGCAGTACTTC.

The chain carries TRBV7-9 and TRBJ2-1; 7 nucleotides match TRBD2. V gave up 8 bases and J gave up 14 bases; unmatched junction bases: 15. This CDR3 region has 13 residues. Germline CDR1 is SEHNR and CDR2 is FQNEAQ (reference sequence). CDR3 loop: CASDESGGSLKFF. CDR3 coding DNA: TGTGCCAGCGATGAATCGGGGGGAAGTTTGAAGTTCTTC.

This chain joins TRBV6-5 and TRBJ2-5, with 10 bases that match TRBD1. The CDR3 contains 15 residues. The V gene end was trimmed by 4 bases and the J gene end by 4 bases; junction bases not matched to a gene: 6. Germline CDR1 is MNHEY and CDR2 is SVGAGI. CDR3 in amino acids: CASSWGQGKGETQYF. CDR3 coding DNA: TGTGCCAGCAGTTGGGGACAGGGGAAAGGAGAGACCCAGTACTTC.

This clonotype was seen more than once but under ten times. CDR3 coding DNA: TGTGCCAGCACCAAGATACCGGGACTAGCCGGGGAGCTGTTTTTT. Translated: CASTKIPGLAGELFF. The chain uses TRBV28 and TRBJ2-2; TRBD2 matches at 8 bases. CDR1 is MDHEN and CDR2 is SYDVKM in the germline V gene. The CDR3 has 15 amino acids. V was pared by 7 bases and J by 6 bases, with 10 bases of the junction left unmatched.